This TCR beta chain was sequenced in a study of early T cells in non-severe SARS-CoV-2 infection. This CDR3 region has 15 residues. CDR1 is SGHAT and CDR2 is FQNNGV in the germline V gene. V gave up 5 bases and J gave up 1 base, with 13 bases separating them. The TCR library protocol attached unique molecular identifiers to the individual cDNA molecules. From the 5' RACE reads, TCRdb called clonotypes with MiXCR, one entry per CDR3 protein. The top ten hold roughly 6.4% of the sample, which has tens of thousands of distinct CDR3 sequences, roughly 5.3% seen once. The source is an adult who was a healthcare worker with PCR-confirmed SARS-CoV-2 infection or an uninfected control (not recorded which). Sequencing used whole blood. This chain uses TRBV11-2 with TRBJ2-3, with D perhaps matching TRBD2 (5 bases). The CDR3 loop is CASSPSHHGTDTQYF. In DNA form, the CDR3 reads TGTGCCAGCAGCCCTAGCCACCACGGCACAGATACGCAGTATTTT.